What follows is one T cell receptor beta chain and its context. Its antigen is still unknown. This specimen comes from a study of human thymus T cells. The data were produced by immunoSEQ multiplex PCR, yet TCRdb's version contains in-frame clones alone and is incomplete. The sample contains about 130,000 clones, around 94% of which appear only once. Overall study results and limits: Thymic as well as blood repertoires seemed to favor certain V and J genes unevenly. A high degree of thymic repertoire overlap among unrelated individuals was reported in related research.

The CDR3 spans 16 residues. The germline V gene encodes CDR1 MNHEY and CDR2 SVGAGI. V was cut by 0 bases and J by 1 base, with 12 bases left in between. The thymus was resected at corrective cardiac surgery. Corrective surgery for congenital heart defects was being performed on the healthy Finnish infants who were the donors. The sequence came from a boy under two years old with a congenital heart defect but otherwise immunologically healthy. Sequencing was done on a sample of thymus tissue. This chain uses TRBV6-5 with TRBJ1-1, with unresolved D. Here the CDR3 reads CASSYSGPGTNTEAFF. CDR3 in DNA: TGTGCCAGCAGTTACTCAGGGCCGGGCACGAACACTGAAGCTTTCTTT.